Following are 7 T cell receptor beta chains from one sample sequenced in a study of cytomegalovirus exposure and HLA in healthy donors. PCR amplification relied on 60 Vbeta primers (plus 13 Jbeta primers). The protocol was immunoSEQ multiplex PCR, while the TCRdb copy is restricted to in-frame clones and leaves out a portion. This table holds about 120,000 clones, about 78% found once. Sample: PBMCs. Receptors were obtained from a middle-aged woman in good health and CMV-seropositive.

This clone turned up a few times. This chain links TRBV2 with TRBJ1-4, with D perhaps TRBD1 (5 bases). Germline CDR1 reads SNHLY; CDR2 reads FYNNEI. There are 14 residues in the CDR3. V lost 4 bases to trimming and J lost 4 bases, with 10 bases between them. As DNA, the CDR3 is TGTGCCAGCAGTGCGGGACTGAATAATGAAAAACTGTTTTTT. Its protein is CASSAGLNNEKLFF.

This clone was counted a few times. The chain recombines TRBV29-1 with TRBJ2-1, with 8 bases aligning to TRBD2. Germline V CDR1 and CDR2: SQVTM, ANQGSEA. The CDR3 has 12 residues. The CDR3 reads CTGGQMVSEQFF. The CDR3 DNA reads TGCACGGGGGGGCAGATGGTCAGTGAGCAGTTCTTC.

The rearrangement links TRBV5-1 to TRBJ2-5; 7 bases agree with TRBD2. V trimming: 0 bases; J trimming: 3 bases; junction bases outside the gene matches: 8. The CDR3 is 16 residues long. Germline values: CDR1 SGHRS, CDR2 YFSETQ. Here the CDR3 reads CASSLGGSSGEETQYF. The CDR3 nucleotides read TGCGCCAGCAGCTTGGGAGGCTCTAGCGGAGAAGAGACCCAGTACTTC. Combining the CDR3 with reference TRBV5-1 and TRBJ2-5 gives the whole variable domain KAGVTQTPRYLIKTRGQQVTLSCSPISGHRSVSWYQQTPGQGLQFLFEYFSETQRNKGNFPGRFSGRQFSNSRSEMNVSTLELGDSALYLCASSLGGSSGEETQYFGPGTRLLVL.

The chain uses TRBV6-5 and TRBJ2-1, with 13 bases aligning to TRBD2. The CDR3 runs to 14 residues. Per germline, CDR1 MNHEY and CDR2 SVGAGI. Trimming removed 7 bases from V and 5 bases from J; junction bases left unmatched: 2. The CDR3 here is CASKLAGGDNEQFF. CDR3 coding DNA: TGTGCCAGCAAACTAGCGGGGGGGGACAATGAGCAGTTCTTC.

The J gene is TRBJ1-5, the V gene TRBV6-1; TRBD1 matches at 9 bases. V shed 2 bases, J shed 7 bases, and the junction held 9 bases outside the gene matches. This CDR3 has 16 amino acids. The germline gives CDR1 MNHNS, CDR2 SASEGT. This CDR3 reads CASSEQLTGGGQPQHF. DNA of the CDR3: TGTGCCAGCAGTGAACAACTCACAGGGGGCGGCCAGCCCCAGCATTTT.

This chain uses TRBV5-4 with TRBJ2-5, with TRBD1 matching over 7 bases. Germline CDR1 is SGHNT and CDR2 is YYREEE (reference sequence). The CDR3 runs 14 residues. V shed 5 bases and J 2 bases; nucleotides not matched to a gene: 6. In DNA, the CDR3 is TGTGCCAGCAGAGGGACAGAGATTCAAGAGACCCAGTACTTC. Translated, it gives CASRGTEIQETQYF.

This clone showed up just once. The chain uses TRBV4-3 and TRBJ1-2; 8 bases match TRBD1. After removal of 0 bases from V and 2 bases from J, the junction contained 2 bases not matched to a gene. The CDR3 is made up of 15 amino acids. Looked up from germline, CDR1 is LGHNA and CDR2 is YSLEER. The CDR3 here is CASSQDRGPNYGYTF. CDR3 nucleotides: TGCGCCAGCAGCCAAGACAGGGGGCCCAACTATGGCTACACCTTC.